This TCR beta chain derives from a study of blood T cell repertoires in COVID-19. Repertoires were generated with immunoSEQ multiplex PCR, while TCRdb's copy carries only in-frame clones and drops some. Among 220,000 or so clones listed, around 90% were seen once. Sequenced sample: peripheral blood. The receptor was derived from a man aged 60 to 75 with COVID-19, enrolled during active disease.

CDR3 protein: CASRRTGNNQPQHF. DNA for the CDR3: TGTGCCAGCAGGAGAACAGGGAACAATCAGCCCCAGCATTTT. The chain has TRBV6-5 and TRBJ1-5; D is perhaps TRBD1 (6 bases). This CDR3 region has 14 residues. V lost 6 bases and J lost 3, with 12 bases in between. The germline V gene encodes CDR1 MNHEY and CDR2 SVGAGI.